This passage covers 4 T cell receptor beta chains from one sample sequenced in a study of OX40 agonist ivuxolimab in advanced cancers. Measured with immunoSEQ multiplex PCR; TCRdb has only the in-frame clones, and not every one. This sample has approximately 26,000 clones, with 80% found just once. Sequenced here: CD4+ or CD8+ T cells sorted from blood, sampled in a trial of the OX40 agonist ivuxolimab. The receptors originated from an adult with an advanced solid tumor such as melanoma, head and neck, liver or kidney cancer.

There are a few counts of this clone. The chain uses TRBV5-5 and TRBJ2-1; D ambiguous. The V gene lost 2 bases and the J gene lost 5 bases, with 11 bases spanning the gap. The germline gives CDR1 SGHKS, CDR2 YYEKEE (reference sequence). This CDR3 is built from 14 residues. Written as DNA, the CDR3 is TGTGCCAGCAGCTTCTCTCCCTCGCACAATGAGCAGTTCTTC. Protein: CASSFSPSHNEQFF. Combining the CDR3 with reference TRBV5-5 and TRBJ2-1 gives the whole variable domain DAGVTQSPTHLIKTRGQQVTLRCSPISGHKSVSWYQQVLGQGPQFIFQYYEKEERGRGNFPDRFSARQFPNYSSELNVNALLLGDSALYLCASSFSPSHNEQFFGPGTRLTVL.

The chain couples TRBV13 to TRBJ2-7, with 10 bases identical to TRBD2. The CDR3 covers 14 residues. With 5 bases clipped from V and 3 bases from J, the junction kept 4 bases outside the gene matches. From germline, CDR1 is PRHDT and CDR2 FYEKMQ (reference sequence). As DNA, the CDR3 is TGTGCCAGCAGCCCCAGCGGGGGGGACTACGAGCAGTACTTC. Protein sequence: CASSPSGGDYEQYF. The whole variable domain, filled in from reference TRBV13 and TRBJ2-7, reads AAGVIQSPRHLIKEKRETATLKCYPIPRHDTVYWYQQGPGQDPQFLISFYEKMQSDKGSIPDRFSAQQFSDYHSELNMSSLELGDSALYFCASSPSGGDYEQYFGPGTRLTVT.

The chain has TRBV9 and TRBJ2-7, with 8 bases lining up with TRBD1. Trimming at V came to 4 bases and at J to 4 bases, leaving 10 bases not matched to a gene. The germline V gene encodes CDR1 SGDLS and CDR2 YYNGEE. There are 15 residues in the CDR3. The CDR3 bases are TGTGCCAGCAGCCCAGGGGCAGGGGGCCTGTACGAGCAGTACTTC. It yields the protein CASSPGAGGLYEQYF.

The gene calls are TRBV2 and TRBJ2-2; D possibly uses TRBD1 or TRBD2 (5 bases each). CDR3 size: 15 residues. Per germline, CDR1 SNHLY and CDR2 FYNNEI. The V and J ends lost 7 bases and 0 bases respectively, with 12 bases between them. CDR3 protein: CASKPGTANTGELFF. The CDR3 DNA reads TGTGCCAGCAAACCCGGGACGGCGAACACCGGGGAGCTGTTTTTT.